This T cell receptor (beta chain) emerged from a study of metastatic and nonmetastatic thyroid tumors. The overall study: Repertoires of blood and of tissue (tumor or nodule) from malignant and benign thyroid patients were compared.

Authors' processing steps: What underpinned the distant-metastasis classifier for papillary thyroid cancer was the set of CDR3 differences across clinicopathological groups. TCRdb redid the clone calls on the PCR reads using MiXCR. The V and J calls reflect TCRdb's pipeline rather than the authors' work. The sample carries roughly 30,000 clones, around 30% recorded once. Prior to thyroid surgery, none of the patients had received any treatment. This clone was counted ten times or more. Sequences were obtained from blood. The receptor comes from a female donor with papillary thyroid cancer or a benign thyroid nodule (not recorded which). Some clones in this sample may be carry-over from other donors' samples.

This CDR3 reads CASRNSRSYEQYF. Here the CDR3 DNA reads TGTGCCAGTAGGAATAGCAGGTCCTACGAGCAGTACTTC. This chain uses TRBV6-1 with TRBJ2-7; D remains unclear. V lost 9 bases and J 1 base, leaving 13 bases between the germline ends. The germline V gene encodes CDR1 MNHNS and CDR2 SASEGT. The CDR3 has 13 amino acids.